These 27 T cell receptor beta chains were all obtained from the same sample, sequenced in a study of monozygotic twins with inflammatory bowel disease. TCRdb reanalyzed the 5' RACE reads, giving one entry per CDR3 protein sequence and no DNA. Its clone listing holds fewer than 200,000 distinct CDR3 sequences. The sequenced material came from blood. The receptor set was obtained from a human donor with ulcerative colitis or Crohn's disease, or a healthy co-twin of an affected twin (not recorded which).

The gene calls are TRBV7-2 and TRBJ1-1; the TCRdb D gene call, TRBD1, has no DNA to confirm it. The length of the CDR3 is 17 residues. Germline V gene data show CDR1 as SGHTA and CDR2 as FQGNSA. The CDR3 spells CASSSPLHRGPNTEAFF.

V usage is TRBV27 and J usage is TRBJ2-7; lacking DNA, the TRBD2 call made by TCRdb goes unchecked. This CDR3 region has 14 residues. CDR1 is MNHEY and CDR2 is SMNVEV in the germline V gene (reference sequence). This CDR3 is CASREPLKGRALNF.

The CDR3 reads CSAPPGQGTYEQYF. The V gene is TRBV20-1, the J gene TRBJ2-7; there is no DNA to check the TCRdb D call of TRBD1. CDR1 is DFQATT and CDR2 is SNEGSKA in the germline V gene (reference sequence). The CDR3 loop spans 14 amino acids.

The chain combines TRBV6-2 or TRBV6-3 with TRBJ2-7; as DNA is missing, the TRBD1 call by TCRdb cannot be tested. The CDR3 has 13 residues. Germline V gives CDR1 MNHEY, CDR2 SVGEGT. The CDR3 spells CASSYEGLDEQYF.

This chain connects TRBV11-2 to TRBJ1-1; TCRdb names TRBD1, which stays unverified in the absence of DNA. The CDR3 is 15 amino acids. The germline CDR1 and CDR2 sequences are SGHAT and FQNNGV. The CDR3 loop is CASSLYRAGLPEAFF.

The V call is TRBV25-1, the J call TRBJ1-2. Germline V gene data show CDR1 as MGHDK and CDR2 as SYGVNS. The CDR3 is made up of 16 amino acids. The CDR3 sequence is CASSESSSRRIYGYTF.

The chain employs TRBV28 and TRBJ2-3; TCRdb gives TRBD1 as the D gene, but with no DNA this cannot be confirmed. CDR3 length: 15 amino acids. Germline CDR1 MDHEN, CDR2 SYDVKM. The CDR3 protein is CASSFTDRRPDTQYF. Supplemented by reference TRBV28 and TRBJ2-3, the full variable domain reads DVKVTQSSRYLVKRTGEKVFLECVQDMDHENMFWYRQDPGLGLRLIYFSYDVKMKEKGDIPEGYSVSREKKERFSLILESASTNQTSMYLCASSFTDRRPDTQYFGPGTRLTVL.

The CDR3 here is CASSVTSGPNEQFF. This rearrangement joins TRBV28 to TRBJ2-1; TCRdb picks TRBD2, but there is no DNA to check that call. The CDR3 consists of 14 residues. Germline CDR1 and CDR2: MDHEN and SYDVKM.

This chain joins TRBV25-1 and TRBJ1-2; TCRdb reports TRBD1, a call that lacks DNA to check it against. CDR3 length equals 13 residues. CDR1 MGHDK and CDR2 SYGVNS come from the germline V gene. CDR3 residues: CASSVGGYGGYTF.

The rearrangement uses TRBV6-2 or TRBV6-3 and TRBJ1-6; the D call of TRBD1 rests on TCRdb alone, since no DNA is present to check it. The germline V gene has CDR1 MNHEY and CDR2 SVGEGT. The CDR3 consists of 15 residues. CDR3 protein: CASRPGTGVYSPLHF.

The genes are TRBV29-1 and TRBJ2-7; TCRdb selects TRBD1, and the lack of DNA leaves this call unchecked. The CDR3 consists of 14 residues. Germline V gene data show CDR1 as SQVTM and CDR2 as ANQGSEA. The CDR3 sequence is CSVRPSGTPYEQYF.

The V call is TRBV4-1, the J call TRBJ2-3; TCRdb gives TRBD2 as the D gene, but with no DNA this cannot be confirmed. Germline V gives CDR1 MGHRA, CDR2 YSYEKL. The CDR3 covers 17 residues. CDR3 region: CASSQGFTSGRTDTQYF.

The CDR3 loop reads CASSLVGAISYEQYF. The chain joins TRBV5-1 to TRBJ2-7; with no DNA, the TCRdb D assignment of TRBD1 cannot be verified. CDR1 is SGHRS, CDR2 YFSETQ, per germline. CDR3 length: 15 amino acids.

The chain uses TRBV6-1 and TRBJ1-2; absent DNA, TCRdb's TRBD1 call cannot be checked. Germline V gene data show CDR1 as MNHNS and CDR2 as SASEGT. This CDR3 is 14 amino acids long. The CDR3 sequence is CASRNTGGRFGYTF.

The rearrangement uses TRBV29-1 and TRBJ2-2; TCRdb outputs TRBD1, but without DNA this stays unchecked. Looked up from germline, CDR1 is SQVTM and CDR2 is ANQGSEA. The CDR3 totals 15 residues. The CDR3: CSVESDREGTGELFF.

This chain connects TRBV7-9 to TRBJ2-1; the TCRdb call, TRBD2, lacks DNA for checking. The CDR3 has 16 residues. The V gene's germline CDR1 is SEHNR and CDR2 FQNEAQ (reference sequence). CDR3 sequence: CASSPTSGKSYNEQFF.

The rearrangement joins TRBV28 to TRBJ2-7; the D call of TRBD1 rests on TCRdb alone, since no DNA is present to check it. The CDR3 runs 14 residues. The germline V gene encodes CDR1 MDHEN and CDR2 SYDVKM. CDR3 amino acids: CASRRTGLSYEQYF.

The rearrangement joins TRBV28 to TRBJ2-2; without DNA, the TCRdb call of TRBD2 cannot be checked. Germline loops: CDR1 MDHEN, CDR2 SYDVKM. CDR3 size: 16 residues. CDR3 amino acids: CASSLSGRAYTGELFF.

This chain connects TRBV5-1 to TRBJ2-1; TCRdb's assignment of TRBD2 cannot be checked, as there is no DNA. Germline V gene sequence: CDR1 SGHRS, CDR2 YFSETQ. The CDR3 is 15 residues long. The CDR3 is CASSQGLAGSNEQFF.

The CDR3 sequence is CASSLGPTGELFF. The V gene is TRBV7-7, the J gene TRBJ2-2. CDR1 and CDR2 from the germline V gene are SSHAT and FNYEAQ (reference sequence). The CDR3 consists of 13 residues.

The J gene is TRBJ2-7, the V gene TRBV9; with no DNA, the TCRdb D assignment of TRBD1 cannot be verified. This CDR3 has 14 residues. Germline assignment: CDR1 SGDLS and CDR2 YYNGEE. The CDR3 loop reads CASSVATGTGEQYF.

This chain's CDR3 is CATSDFRARPLGQETQYF. The chain recombines TRBV24-1 with TRBJ2-5; the D call of TRBD2 rests on TCRdb alone, since no DNA is present to check it. Germline V gene lookup returns CDR1 KGHDR and CDR2 SFDVKD. CDR3 length equals 18 residues.

V and J are TRBV20-1 and TRBJ2-3; the TCRdb D gene call, TRBD2, has no DNA to confirm it. In germline, CDR1 is DFQATT, CDR2 SNEGSKA (reference sequence). The CDR3 sequence is 19 residues long. The CDR3 sequence is CSARDMGLAGSHRTDTQYF.

This chain links TRBV24-1 with TRBJ2-1; there is no DNA to check the TCRdb D call of TRBD1. The CDR3 has 16 residues. CDR1 is KGHDR and CDR2 is SFDVKD in the germline V gene. The CDR3 loop reads CATSDGTPATYNEQFF.

The chain carries TRBV12-3 or TRBV12-4 and TRBJ1-1; TCRdb indicates TRBD1, and absent DNA this call remains unverified. This CDR3 has 13 residues. CDR3 region: CASRSGPPGGAFF.

This chain joins TRBV6-2 or TRBV6-3 and TRBJ1-5. From germline, CDR1 is MNHEY and CDR2 SVGEGT. The CDR3 extends over 15 amino acids. The CDR3 here is CASSYRPTSNQPQHF.

The chain carries TRBV10-3 and TRBJ2-7; TCRdb returns TRBD1, unconfirmable since there is no DNA. The CDR3 runs to 13 residues. Germline CDR1 and CDR2: ENHRY and SYGVKD. The CDR3 reads CAIMVTGGYEQYF.